Below are 3 T cell receptor beta chains sequenced from a single sample in a study of CXCR3-negative and CXCR3-positive naive CD8 T cells. The TRB cDNA libraries were prepared by 5' RACE with UMI labels. From the 5' RACE reads, TCRdb lists one entry per CDR3 protein and no DNA. The sample includes around 63,000 distinct CDR3 sequences. Which antigens these TCRs recognize remains unknown. General study results and limits: Hydrophobicity was higher for TRB CDR3s found in CXCR3-positive naive cells than in CXCR3-negative naive cells.

Sample: naive CXCR3+ CD8+ T cells from blood. Subset described: CD45RO-CCR7+CD27+CD95- naive CD8+ T cells expressing CXCR3 (TNR3+). These receptors all come from a human donor in good health. Some clones in this sample may be carry-over from other donors' samples.

The rearrangement links TRBV28 to TRBJ2-7; TCRdb returns TRBD1, unconfirmable since there is no DNA. CDR1 is MDHEN, CDR2 SYDVKM, per germline. The CDR3 length is 13 residues. CDR3 region: CASSGQAGGEQYF.

The J gene is TRBJ2-3, the V gene TRBV29-1; the D call of TRBD1 rests on TCRdb alone, since no DNA is present to check it. Per germline, CDR1 SQVTM and CDR2 ANQGSEA. The CDR3 runs to 17 residues. Here the CDR3 reads CSVEDTRTGDTTDTQYF.

J is TRBJ2-7 and V is TRBV14; TCRdb picks TRBD1, but there is no DNA to check that call. The CDR3 length is 13 residues. The V gene's germline CDR1 is SGHDN and CDR2 FVKESK. CDR3 sequence reads: CASSPSALYEQYF.